The 2 T cell receptor beta chains below come from one sample, sequenced in a study of Graves' ophthalmopathy and Graves' hyperthyroidism. Amplification of the TCR beta CDR3 regions used RNA transcripts (as template). Amplification began with first-round RT-PCR using HTBI primers, then second-round multiplex PCR was performed. TCRdb called the multiplex PCR reads again in MiXCR, with one record for every CDR3 protein. In the table there are more than 550,000 distinct CDR3 sequences, more than 40% of which are singletons. Sample: peripheral blood. Every receptor here comes from an adult man with Graves' ophthalmopathy.

This clonotype was seen a single time. A much larger clone sits a single nucleotide away, making a read error possible. The chain has TRBV7-6 and TRBJ2-7; 11 nucleotides align to TRBD2. There are 16 residues in the CDR3. Germline loops: CDR1 SGHVS, CDR2 FNYEAQ. The V and J ends lost 8 bases and 4 bases, in that order; junction bases with no gene match: 13. The CDR3 reads CASGQVGTSGGYEQYF. CDR3 bases: TGTGCCAGCGGCCAAGTTGGGACTAGCGGAGGTTACGAGCAGTACTTC.

This clonotype was seen ten or more times. This chain joins TRBV19 and TRBJ1-1; D remains ambiguous. Trimming shortened V by 11 bases and J by 2 bases, and 9 bases separated the two germline ends. Germline V CDR1 and CDR2: LNHDA, SQIVND (reference sequence). The CDR3 length is 11 residues. The DNA of the CDR3 is TGTGCCGTCGGTTTAAACACTGAAGCTTTCTTT. This sequence encodes CAVGLNTEAFF.